This is a list of T cell receptor beta chains from one sample in a study of technical replicates of blood from a few donors. Generated by immunoSEQ multiplex PCR, the TCRdb table keeps only in-frame clones and is missing some. The data contain about 100,000 clones, 95% of them singletons. The sample comprised T cells isolated from PBMCs. Receptors were obtained from a human donor in good health. Both conserved end residues are part of each CDR3. The order of the fields is D gene, clone size, J gene, V gene, CDR3 protein, CDR3 DNA. D genes are given only for firm matches. Size is omitted from some rows. Given values are once, few, many or a class for expanded clones.

d_gene: -; abundance: -; j_gene: TRBJ1-2; v_gene: TRBV28; CDR3aa: CASSLAGIFGGYTF; CDR3nt: TGTGCCAGCAGTTTGGCAGGGATCTTTGGTGGCTACACCTTC
d_gene: -; abundance: -; j_gene: TRBJ1-2; v_gene: TRBV11-1; CDR3aa: CASSVSFGGSVYGYTF; CDR3nt: TGTGCCAGCAGCGTATCGTTCGGAGGGTCCGTCTATGGCTACACCTTC
d_gene: -; abundance: -; j_gene: TRBJ2-7; v_gene: TRBV30; CDR3aa: CAWVDSPYEQYF; CDR3nt: TGTGCCTGGGTTGACAGTCCCTACGAGCAGTACTTC
d_gene: TRBD2; abundance: -; j_gene: TRBJ2-3; v_gene: TRBV7-2; CDR3aa: CASSLRLAGTARGQYF; CDR3nt: TGTGCCAGCAGCTTACGACTAGCGGGGACGGCGAGGGGGCAGTATTTT
d_gene: TRBD1; abundance: -; j_gene: TRBJ1-2; v_gene: TRBV19; CDR3aa: CASIRQGATNYGYTF; CDR3nt: TGTGCCAGTATTCGTCAGGGGGCTACGAACTATGGCTACACCTTC
d_gene: TRBD1; abundance: -; j_gene: TRBJ2-7; v_gene: TRBV10-3; CDR3aa: CAASSGTGDYEQYF; CDR3nt: TGTGCCGCCAGCTCCGGGACAGGGGACTACGAGCAGTACTTC
d_gene: -; abundance: -; j_gene: TRBJ1-5; v_gene: TRBV7-9; CDR3aa: CASSEGVQPQHF; CDR3nt: TGTGCCAGCAGCGAAGGGGTTCAGCCCCAGCATTTT
d_gene: -; abundance: -; j_gene: TRBJ2-7; v_gene: TRBV7-9; CDR3aa: CASSLARTVTYEQYF; CDR3nt: TGTGCCAGCAGCTTAGCTCGGACAGTTACCTACGAGCAGTACTTC
d_gene: TRBD2; abundance: -; j_gene: TRBJ2-1; v_gene: TRBV4-1; CDR3aa: CASSQMGLGDPNEQFF; CDR3nt: TGCGCCAGCAGCCAAATGGGACTAGGGGACCCCAATGAGCAGTTCTTC
d_gene: -; abundance: -; j_gene: TRBJ2-1; v_gene: TRBV30; CDR3aa: CAWKGSGPYNEQFF; CDR3nt: TGTGCCTGGAAAGGTAGCGGTCCCTACAATGAGCAGTTCTTC
d_gene: -; abundance: -; j_gene: TRBJ1-1; v_gene: TRBV10-2; CDR3aa: CASSWGDGNTEAFF; CDR3nt: TGCGCCAGCAGTTGGGGAGACGGGAACACTGAAGCTTTCTTT
d_gene: TRBD1; abundance: -; j_gene: TRBJ1-2; v_gene: TRBV19; CDR3aa: CASSIRGPYGYTF; CDR3nt: TGTGCCAGTAGTATTAGGGGGCCCTATGGCTACACCTTC
d_gene: TRBD2; abundance: -; j_gene: TRBJ2-7; v_gene: TRBV5-4; CDR3aa: CASSSGLASYEQYF; CDR3nt: TGTGCCAGCAGCTCGGGACTAGCTAGCTACGAGCAGTACTTC
d_gene: TRBD1; abundance: -; j_gene: TRBJ1-2; v_gene: TRBV30; CDR3aa: CAWVPSQGVGYTF; CDR3nt: TGTGCCTGGGTTCCGTCACAGGGGGTTGGCTACACCTTC
d_gene: TRBD1; abundance: -; j_gene: TRBJ1-5; v_gene: TRBV28; CDR3aa: CASSPGQDNQPQHF; CDR3nt: TGTGCCAGCAGTCCTGGACAGGATAATCAGCCCCAGCATTTT
d_gene: -; abundance: once; j_gene: TRBJ1-5; v_gene: TRBV19; CDR3aa: CASSTQGSGNQPQHF; CDR3nt: TGTGCCAGTAGTACACAGGGCTCGGGCAATCAGCCCCAGCATTTT
d_gene: -; abundance: few; j_gene: TRBJ2-2; v_gene: TRBV10-1; CDR3aa: CASSRTVNTGELFF; CDR3nt: TGCGCCAGCTCAAGGACAGTGAACACCGGGGAGCTGTTTTTT
d_gene: TRBD2; abundance: -; j_gene: TRBJ2-3; v_gene: TRBV7-9; CDR3aa: CASSQPSGGTDTQYF; CDR3nt: TGTGCCAGCAGCCAACCTAGCGGGGGAACAGATACGCAGTATTTT
d_gene: TRBD1; abundance: -; j_gene: TRBJ1-5; v_gene: TRBV7-3; CDR3aa: CASSLTTGIGQPQHF; CDR3nt: TGTGCCAGCAGCTTAACGACAGGGATAGGGCAGCCCCAGCATTTT
d_gene: -; abundance: -; j_gene: TRBJ2-7; v_gene: TRBV18; CDR3aa: CASSTSQTVFFSYEQYF; CDR3nt: TGTGCCAGCTCAACAAGCCAGACAGTATTCTTCTCCTACGAGCAGTACTTC
d_gene: -; abundance: -; j_gene: TRBJ2-7; v_gene: TRBV6-1; CDR3aa: CASSESIPYEQYF; CDR3nt: TGTGCCAGCAGTGAATCTATCCCCTACGAGCAGTACTTC
d_gene: TRBD2; abundance: -; j_gene: TRBJ2-5; v_gene: TRBV6-4; CDR3aa: CASSVPGLAGGGGETQYF; CDR3nt: TGTGCCAGCAGTGTCCCGGGACTAGCGGGAGGGGGTGGAGAGACCCAGTACTTC
d_gene: -; abundance: -; j_gene: TRBJ1-3; v_gene: TRBV6-5; CDR3aa: CASSYSDSGNTIYF; CDR3nt: TGTGCCAGCAGTTACTCGGACAGCGGAAACACCATATATTTT
d_gene: -; abundance: once; j_gene: TRBJ2-5; v_gene: TRBV28; CDR3aa: CASSFSPDQETQYF; CDR3nt: TGTGCCAGCAGTTTTTCGCCAGACCAAGAGACCCAGTACTTC
d_gene: TRBD1; abundance: -; j_gene: TRBJ1-4; v_gene: TRBV19; CDR3aa: CASSSSSGTGDEKLFF; CDR3nt: TGTGCCAGTAGTTCTTCCTCCGGGACAGGGGATGAAAAACTGTTTTTT
d_gene: -; abundance: -; j_gene: TRBJ1-3; v_gene: TRBV7-9; CDR3aa: CASSLVAGRGNTIYF; CDR3nt: TGTGCCAGCAGCTTAGTCGCGGGTCGCGGAAACACCATATATTTT
d_gene: TRBD1; abundance: -; j_gene: TRBJ2-2; v_gene: TRBV29-1; CDR3aa: CSRTTGGLNTGELFF; CDR3nt: TGCAGCCGTACCACAGGGGGCCTGAACACCGGGGAGCTGTTTTTT
d_gene: -; abundance: -; j_gene: TRBJ2-1; v_gene: TRBV5-6; CDR3aa: CASSLVRFNNEQFF; CDR3nt: TGTGCCAGCAGCTTGGTCCGGTTCAACAATGAGCAGTTCTTC